These 19 T cell receptor beta chains were sequenced from one sample in a study of PD-L1 blockade in urothelial cancer. Only in-frame clones appear in the TCRdb table, and some are missing; sequencing was by immunoSEQ multiplex PCR. The sample includes around 50,000 clones, around nine tenths of them seen just once. Time point here: peripheral blood 6 weeks after treatment start. Sequenced material: PBMCs, taken around atezolizumab (anti-PD-L1) treatment. These receptors all stem from a man in his 60s with urothelial cancer.

The V and J genes are TRBV7-9 and TRBJ2-5; 8 bases match TRBD2. The length of the CDR3 is 16 residues. V was pared by 2 bases and J by 5 bases, with 10 bases of the junction left unmatched. The V gene's germline CDR1 is SEHNR and CDR2 FQNEAQ (reference sequence). The CDR3 nucleotides are TGTGCCAGCAGCTTAAATCTCCGGGAGGGCCGGGAGACCCAGTACTTC. Translation: CASSLNLREGRETQYF. Supplemented by reference TRBV7-9 and TRBJ2-5, the full variable domain reads DTGVSQNPRHKITKRGQNVTFRCDPISEHNRLYWYRQTLGQGPEFLTYFQNEAQLEKSRLLSDRFSAERPKGSFSTLEIQRTEQGDSAMYLCASSLNLREGRETQYFGPGTRLLVL.

The V call is TRBV28, the J call TRBJ1-5, with unresolved D. V was clipped by 3 bases and J by 4 bases, with 16 bases between them. Germline lookup yields CDR1 MDHEN and CDR2 SYDVKM. The CDR3 consists of 16 residues. CDR3 nucleotides: TGTGCCAGCAGTTTGTATAACAGCCACACTAATCAGCCCCAGCATTTT. It yields the protein CASSLYNSHTNQPQHF.

The chain is built from TRBV5-6 and TRBJ1-3; 8 bases are shared with TRBD1. The V gene end was trimmed by 2 bases and the J gene end by 2 bases; junction bases not matched to a gene: 6. This CDR3 is 16 amino acids long. Germline V gene sequence: CDR1 SGHDT, CDR2 YYEEEE. CDR3 DNA: TGTGCCAGCAGCTTCAGGACAGGGAAAGCTGGAAACACCATATATTTT. Translated, it gives CASSFRTGKAGNTIYF. The full variable domain, its missing parts supplied by reference TRBV5-6 and TRBJ1-3, is DAGVTQSPTHLIKTRGQQVTLRCSPKSGHDTVSWYQQALGQGPQFIFQYYEEEERQRGNFPDRFSGHQFPNYSSELNVNALLLGDSALYLCASSFRTGKAGNTIYFGEGSWLTVV.

J is TRBJ1-1 and V is TRBV6-5; D not resolved. Germline loops: CDR1 MNHEY, CDR2 SVGAGI. The CDR3 has 12 residues. V was pared by 6 bases and J by 7 bases, with 12 bases between. The chain's CDR3 is CASRTAVGEAFF. As DNA, the CDR3 is TGTGCCAGCAGAACAGCAGTAGGTGAAGCTTTCTTT.

The rearrangement joins TRBV6-5 to TRBJ1-1; D not resolved. V lost 2 bases and J lost 5, with 12 bases in between. CDR3 length: 14 residues. Germline lookup yields CDR1 MNHEY and CDR2 SVGAGI. CDR3: CASSYTLPGTEAFF. The CDR3 nucleotides are TGTGCCAGCAGTTACACCCTCCCGGGGACTGAAGCTTTCTTT.

This chain links TRBV27 with TRBJ1-1; TRBD1 aligns across 8 bases. The V gene end was trimmed by 7 bases and the J gene end by 2 bases; junction bases not matched to a gene: 6. Germline V gene lookup returns CDR1 MNHEY and CDR2 SMNVEV (reference sequence). CDR3 length: 14 residues. CDR3 sequence: CASIRRGLNTEAFF. DNA of the CDR3: TGTGCCAGCATCCGCAGGGGGCTCAACACTGAAGCTTTCTTT.

The rearrangement joins TRBV4-1 to TRBJ1-1, with D possibly TRBD1 on 6 matching bases. The ends were cut back, 4 bases at V and 0 bases at J, with 15 bases in the middle. Germline V lookup: CDR1 MGHRA, CDR2 YSYEKL. This CDR3 is 16 amino acids long. The CDR3 loop is CASSRNPTGLNTEAFF. Here the CDR3 DNA reads TGCGCCAGCAGCCGAAACCCGACAGGCTTGAACACTGAAGCTTTCTTT.

The chain couples TRBV9 to TRBJ2-7, with TRBD2 matching over 7 bases. V lost 3 bases to trimming and J lost 5 bases; unmatched junction nucleotides: 5. Germline V lookup: CDR1 SGDLS, CDR2 YYNGEE. The CDR3 length is 13 residues. The CDR3 region is CASSGDYEDEQYF. CDR3 bases: TGTGCCAGCAGCGGGGACTATGAGGACGAGCAGTACTTC.

The V call is TRBV9, the J call TRBJ2-7; D is unclear. The CDR3 spans 14 residues. V gave up 8 bases and J gave up 0 bases, with 15 bases separating them. The germline V gene has CDR1 SGDLS and CDR2 YYNGEE. The CDR3 spells CASSKSSSSYEQYF. As DNA, the CDR3 is TGTGCCAGTTCGAAATCGTCGAGCTCCTACGAGCAGTACTTC.

V is TRBV6-5 and J is TRBJ2-7; 10 nucleotides align to TRBD1. The CDR3 loop spans 13 amino acids. Germline V gives CDR1 MNHEY, CDR2 SVGAGI. CDR3 nucleotides: TGTGTTAGCGGGGACAGGGGAGAAGGGGAGCAGTACTTC. As protein: CVSGDRGEGEQYF.

J is TRBJ2-2 and V is TRBV4-3; the D gene is possibly TRBD1 (6 bases). Per germline, CDR1 LGHNA and CDR2 YSLEER. This CDR3 comprises 16 residues. Trimming took off 4 bases at V and 6 bases at J, with 18 bases between the two ends. CDR3 sequence (DNA): TGCGCCAGCAGCCCGAACTACAGGGTAGTCGCCGGGGAGCTGTTTTTT. Protein product: CASSPNYRVVAGELFF.

This sequence joins TRBV2 and TRBJ2-1; 12 nucleotides line up with TRBD2. CDR3 length: 15 residues. The ends lost 5 bases at V and 9 bases at J; junction bases unmatched: 8. CDR1 is SNHLY and CDR2 is FYNNEI in the germline V gene. The DNA for the CDR3 is TGTGCCAGCAGTAAGACTAGCGGGGGTTCAGGTGAGCAGTTCTTC. Its protein product is CASSKTSGGSGEQFF.

The rearrangement links TRBV10-3 to TRBJ2-7; 9 bases line up with TRBD1. With V trimmed by 5 bases and J by 4 bases, 6 bases remained unmatched. This CDR3 comprises 14 residues. Looked up from germline, CDR1 is ENHRY and CDR2 is SYGVKD. The CDR3 sequence: CAISLGQGGYEQYF. CDR3 nucleotide sequence: TGTGCCATCAGTCTGGGACAGGGAGGGTACGAGCAGTACTTC.

CDR3 amino acids: CASSQDWRGPETQYF. Written as DNA, the CDR3 is TGCGCCAGCAGCCAAGATTGGAGGGGGCCAGAGACCCAGTACTTC. V usage is TRBV4-1 and J usage is TRBJ2-5, with D perhaps TRBD1 (7 bases). This CDR3 has 15 residues. Germline V lookup: CDR1 MGHRA, CDR2 YSYEKL. Trimming removed 0 bases from V and 4 bases from J, with 12 bases in between.

The count of this clone is one. The J gene is TRBJ1-5, the V gene TRBV6-4, with D perhaps TRBD1 (6 bases). The V end was cut by 0 bases, the J end by 0 bases, with 12 bases between. Germline V gene lookup returns CDR1 MRHNA and CDR2 SNTAGT. This CDR3 region has 17 residues. The CDR3 region is CASSDSGGRYSNQPQHF. The CDR3 nucleotides are TGTGCCAGCAGTGACTCCGGGGGGCGGTATAGCAATCAGCCCCAGCATTTT.

The genes are TRBV9 and TRBJ2-1, with 10 bases aligning to TRBD1. Germline trimming cut 4 bases from V and 6 bases from J; bases unmatched to any gene: 7. The length of the CDR3 is 15 residues. Germline CDR1 reads SGDLS; CDR2 reads YYNGEE. Written as DNA, the CDR3 is TGTGCCAGCAGCCCTAGACAGGGGGCTTCCAATGAGCAGTTCTTC. Its translation is CASSPRQGASNEQFF.

This sequence joins TRBV5-6 and TRBJ2-3; 12 bases map to TRBD1. The J segment lost 4 bases and the V segment lost 2 bases, leaving 8 bases of the junction unmatched. Germline values: CDR1 SGHDT, CDR2 YYEEEE. The CDR3 covers 17 residues. The CDR3 DNA is TGTGCCAGCAGCTTCCGGGACAGGGGGCGCGGGGCAGATACGCAGTATTTT. Its translation: CASSFRDRGRGADTQYF. Based on the CDR3 plus reference TRBV5-6 and TRBJ2-3, the full variable domain is DAGVTQSPTHLIKTRGQQVTLRCSPKSGHDTVSWYQQALGQGPQFIFQYYEEEERQRGNFPDRFSGHQFPNYSSELNVNALLLGDSALYLCASSFRDRGRGADTQYFGPGTRLTVL.

The rearrangement uses TRBV10-1 and TRBJ2-3; D unresolved. Germline V gene sequence: CDR1 WNHNN, CDR2 SYGVQD (reference sequence). This CDR3 has 16 amino acids. V gave up 3 bases and J gave up 0 bases, with 13 bases separating them. CDR3 in amino acids: CASSDISAGSTDTQYF. The CDR3 DNA reads TGCGCCAGCAGTGATATTTCGGCAGGTAGCACAGATACGCAGTATTTT.

The chain uses TRBV28 and TRBJ2-2; 9 positions match TRBD1. The trim removed 5 bases at V and 4 bases at J, leaving 8 bases unmatched. The CDR3 is 16 residues long. Germline V gene sequence: CDR1 MDHEN, CDR2 SYDVKM. CDR3 protein: CASSIEGTGLTGELFF. The CDR3 DNA reads as TGTGCCAGCAGTATCGAAGGGACAGGGCTCACCGGGGAGCTGTTTTTT. The full variable domain, in which reference TRBV28 and TRBJ2-2 provide the parts outside the CDR3, is DVKVTQSSRYLVKRTGEKVFLECVQDMDHENMFWYRQDPGLGLRLIYFSYDVKMKEKGDIPEGYSVSREKKERFSLILESASTNQTSMYLCASSIEGTGLTGELFFGEGSRLTVL.